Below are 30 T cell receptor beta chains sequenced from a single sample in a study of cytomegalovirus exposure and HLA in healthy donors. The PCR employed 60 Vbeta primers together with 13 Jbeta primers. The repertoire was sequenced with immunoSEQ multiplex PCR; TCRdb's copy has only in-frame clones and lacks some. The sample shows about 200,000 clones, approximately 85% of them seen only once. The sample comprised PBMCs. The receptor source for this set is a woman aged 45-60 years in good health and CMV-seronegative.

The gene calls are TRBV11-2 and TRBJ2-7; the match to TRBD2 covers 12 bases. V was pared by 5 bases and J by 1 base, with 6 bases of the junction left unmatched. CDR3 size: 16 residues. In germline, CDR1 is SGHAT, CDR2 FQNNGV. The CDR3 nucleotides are TGTGCCAGCAGCCTCGCCGGGACTAGCGGGTCCTACGAGCAGTACTTC. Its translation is CASSLAGTSGSYEQYF.

The CDR3 DNA sequence: TGTGCCAGCAGCAAAACTGGAGGGTCAGATACGCAGTATTTT. This encodes CASSKTGGSDTQYF. The chain uses TRBV21-1 and TRBJ2-3; the tabulated D call, TRBD2, remains unverified against the DNA. TRBV21-1 is marked as a pseudogene. This CDR3 has 14 amino acids.

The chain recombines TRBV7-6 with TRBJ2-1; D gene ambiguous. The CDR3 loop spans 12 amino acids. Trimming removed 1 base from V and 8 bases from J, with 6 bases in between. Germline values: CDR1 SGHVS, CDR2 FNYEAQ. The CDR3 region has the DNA TGTGCCAGCAGCTTAGGTGGCTATGAGCAGTTCTTC. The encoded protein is CASSLGGYEQFF.

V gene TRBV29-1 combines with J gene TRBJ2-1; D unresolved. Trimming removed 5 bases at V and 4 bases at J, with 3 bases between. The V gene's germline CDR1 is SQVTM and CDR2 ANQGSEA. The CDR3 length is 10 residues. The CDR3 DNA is TGCAGCGTTCGGTACAATGAGCAGTTCTTC. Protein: CSVRYNEQFF.

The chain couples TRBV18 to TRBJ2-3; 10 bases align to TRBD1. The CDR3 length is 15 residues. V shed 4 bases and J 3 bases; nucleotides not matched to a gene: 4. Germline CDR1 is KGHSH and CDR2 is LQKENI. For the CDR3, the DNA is TGTGCCAGCTCACGACAGGGGGCGGCGACAGATACGCAGTATTTT. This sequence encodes CASSRQGAATDTQYF.

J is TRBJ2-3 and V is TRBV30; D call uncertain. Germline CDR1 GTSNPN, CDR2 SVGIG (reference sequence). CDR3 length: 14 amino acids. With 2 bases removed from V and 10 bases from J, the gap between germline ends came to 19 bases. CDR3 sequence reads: CAWSIAARLPPQYF. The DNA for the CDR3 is TGTGCCTGGAGTATCGCGGCGAGACTTCCACCGCAGTATTTT. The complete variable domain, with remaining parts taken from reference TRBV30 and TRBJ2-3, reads SQTIHQWPATLVQPVGSPLSLECTVEGTSNPNLYWYRQAAGRGLQLLFYSVGIGQISSEVPQNLSASRPQDRQFILSSKKLLLSDSGFYLCAWSIAARLPPQYFGPGTRLTVL.

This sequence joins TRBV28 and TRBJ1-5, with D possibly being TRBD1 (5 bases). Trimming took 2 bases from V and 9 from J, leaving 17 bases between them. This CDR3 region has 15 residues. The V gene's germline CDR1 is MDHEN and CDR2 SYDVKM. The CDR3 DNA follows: TGTGCCAGCAGTTTAGGCGGGACCGGGAAGGGGCCCCAGCATTTT. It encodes CASSLGGTGKGPQHF.

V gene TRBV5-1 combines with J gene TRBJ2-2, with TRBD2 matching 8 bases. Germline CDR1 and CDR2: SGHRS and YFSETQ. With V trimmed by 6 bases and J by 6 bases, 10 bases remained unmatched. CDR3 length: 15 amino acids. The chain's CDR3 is CASTSGTRSSGELFF. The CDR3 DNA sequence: TGCGCCAGCACGTCCGGGACTAGGTCCTCCGGGGAGCTGTTTTTT.

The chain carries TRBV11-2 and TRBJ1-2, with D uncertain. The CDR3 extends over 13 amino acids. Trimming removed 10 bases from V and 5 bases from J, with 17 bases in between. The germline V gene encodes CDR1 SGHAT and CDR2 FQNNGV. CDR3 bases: TGTGCCACTAACGCTCCCCCCGGGTATGGCTACACCTTC. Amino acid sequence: CATNAPPGYGYTF.

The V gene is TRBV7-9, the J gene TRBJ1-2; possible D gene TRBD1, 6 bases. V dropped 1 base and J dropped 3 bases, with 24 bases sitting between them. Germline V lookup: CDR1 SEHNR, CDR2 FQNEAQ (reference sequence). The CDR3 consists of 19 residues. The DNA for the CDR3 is TGTGCCAGCAGCTTAGATCCGGACAGCAATTTCGGCCTCGACTATGGCTACACCTTC. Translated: CASSLDPDSNFGLDYGYTF.

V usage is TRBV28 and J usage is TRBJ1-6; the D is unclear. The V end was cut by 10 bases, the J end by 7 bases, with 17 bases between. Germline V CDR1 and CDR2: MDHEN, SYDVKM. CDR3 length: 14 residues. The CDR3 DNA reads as TGTGCCACCAGGATCCTCGTCGAGAATTCACCCCTCCACTTT. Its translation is CATRILVENSPLHF. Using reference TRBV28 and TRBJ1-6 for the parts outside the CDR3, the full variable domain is DVKVTQSSRYLVKRTGEKVFLECVQDMDHENMFWYRQDPGLGLRLIYFSYDVKMKEKGDIPEGYSVSREKKERFSLILESASTNQTSMYLCATRILVENSPLHFGNGTRLTVT.

The CDR3 nucleotides are TGTGCCAGCAGTGTCGAACAGGGGGTCGGCTACACCTTC. Protein sequence: CASSVEQGVGYTF. The chain carries TRBV2 and TRBJ1-2, with 8 nucleotides matching TRBD1. Germline V lookup: CDR1 SNHLY, CDR2 FYNNEI. The junction had 6 bases not matched to a gene; V was cut back by 4 bases and J by 8 bases. There are 13 residues in the CDR3.

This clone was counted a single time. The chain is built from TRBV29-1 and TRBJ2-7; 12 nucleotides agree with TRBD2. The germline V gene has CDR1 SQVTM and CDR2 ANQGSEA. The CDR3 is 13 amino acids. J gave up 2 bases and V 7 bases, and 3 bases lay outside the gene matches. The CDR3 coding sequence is TGCAGCGCAGCTAGCGGGAGGGCCTACGAGCAGTACTTC. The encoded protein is CSAASGRAYEQYF.

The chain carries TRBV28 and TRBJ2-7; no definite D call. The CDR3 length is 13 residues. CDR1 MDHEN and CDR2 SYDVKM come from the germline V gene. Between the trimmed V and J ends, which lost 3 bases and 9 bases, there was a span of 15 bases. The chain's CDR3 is CASSFQAVTRQYF. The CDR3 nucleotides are TGTGCCAGCAGTTTCCAGGCCGTCACGAGGCAGTACTTC. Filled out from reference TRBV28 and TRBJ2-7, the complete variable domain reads DVKVTQSSRYLVKRTGEKVFLECVQDMDHENMFWYRQDPGLGLRLIYFSYDVKMKEKGDIPEGYSVSREKKERFSLILESASTNQTSMYLCASSFQAVTRQYFGPGTRLTVT.

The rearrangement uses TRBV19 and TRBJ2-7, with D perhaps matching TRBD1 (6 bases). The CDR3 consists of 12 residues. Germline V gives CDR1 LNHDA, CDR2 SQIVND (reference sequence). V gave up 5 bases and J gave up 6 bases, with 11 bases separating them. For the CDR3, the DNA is TGTGCCAGTAGTCCCAGGACAGCCGAGCAGTACTTC. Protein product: CASSPRTAEQYF. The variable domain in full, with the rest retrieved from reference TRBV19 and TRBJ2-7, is DGGITQSPKYLFRKEGQNVTLSCEQNLNHDAMYWYRQDPGQGLRLIYYSQIVNDFQKGDIAEGYSVSREKKESFPLTVTSAQKNPTAFYLCASSPRTAEQYFGPGTRLTVT.

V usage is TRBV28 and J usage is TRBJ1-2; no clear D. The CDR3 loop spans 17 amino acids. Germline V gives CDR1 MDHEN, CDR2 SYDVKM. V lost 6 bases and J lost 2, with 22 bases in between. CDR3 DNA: TGTGCCAGCAGCCACCCCGAGGGTTTGATGCCAAACTATGGCTACACCTTC. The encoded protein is CASSHPEGLMPNYGYTF.

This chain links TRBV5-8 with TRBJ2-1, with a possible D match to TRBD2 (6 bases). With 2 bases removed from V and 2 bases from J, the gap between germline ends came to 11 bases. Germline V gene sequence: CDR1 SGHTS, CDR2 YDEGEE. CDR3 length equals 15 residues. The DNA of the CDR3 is TGTGCCAGCAGCTTAGCGGGTCGCGCCTACAATGAGCAGTTCTTC. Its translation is CASSLAGRAYNEQFF. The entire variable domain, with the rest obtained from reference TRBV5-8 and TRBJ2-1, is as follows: EAGVTQSPTHLIKTRGQQATLRCSPISGHTSVYWYQQALGLGLQFLLWYDEGEERNRGNFPPRFSGRQFPNYSSELNVNALELEDSALYLCASSLAGRAYNEQFFGPGTRLTVL.

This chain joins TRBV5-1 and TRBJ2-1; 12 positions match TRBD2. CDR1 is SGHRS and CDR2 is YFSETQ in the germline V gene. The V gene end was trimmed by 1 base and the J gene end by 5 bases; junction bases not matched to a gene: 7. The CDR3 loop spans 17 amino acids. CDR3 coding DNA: TGCGCCAGCAGCTTGCCTATGACTAGCGGGAGAAACAATGAGCAGTTCTTC. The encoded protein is CASSLPMTSGRNNEQFF.

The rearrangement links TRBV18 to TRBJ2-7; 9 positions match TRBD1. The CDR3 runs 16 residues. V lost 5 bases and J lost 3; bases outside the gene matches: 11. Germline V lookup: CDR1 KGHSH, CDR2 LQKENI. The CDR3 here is CASSAIQGAGSYEQYF. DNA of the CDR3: TGTGCCAGCTCAGCCATACAGGGGGCGGGGAGCTACGAGCAGTACTTC. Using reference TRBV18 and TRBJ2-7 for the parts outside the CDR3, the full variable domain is NAGVMQNPRHLVRRRGQEARLRCSPMKGHSHVYWYRQLPEEGLKFMVYLQKENIIDESGMPKERFSAEFPKEGPSILRIQQVVRGDSAAYFCASSAIQGAGSYEQYFGPGTRLTVT.

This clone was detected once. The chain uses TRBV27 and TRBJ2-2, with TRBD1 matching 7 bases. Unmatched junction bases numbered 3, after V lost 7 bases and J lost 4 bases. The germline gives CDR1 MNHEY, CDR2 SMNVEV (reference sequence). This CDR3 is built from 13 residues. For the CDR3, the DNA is TGTGCCAGCATACAGGGGACCACCGGGGAGCTGTTTTTT. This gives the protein CASIQGTTGELFF.

CDR3 in amino acids: CASSGSGDLYNEQFF. CDR3 nucleotide sequence: TGTGCCAGCAGCGGGAGCGGGGACCTTTACAATGAGCAGTTCTTC. The rearrangement uses TRBV9 and TRBJ2-1; 7 bases are a match to TRBD2. Germline V gene lookup returns CDR1 SGDLS and CDR2 YYNGEE. After removal of 3 bases from V and 4 bases from J, the junction contained 7 bases not matched to a gene. The CDR3 is made up of 15 amino acids.

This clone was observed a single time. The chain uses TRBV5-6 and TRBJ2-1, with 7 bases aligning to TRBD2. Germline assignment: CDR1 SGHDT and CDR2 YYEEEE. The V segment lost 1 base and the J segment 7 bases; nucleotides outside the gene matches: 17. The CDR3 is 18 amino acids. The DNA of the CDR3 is TGTGCCAGCAGCTTGACCCGTCGGCGGGAGCGGGTATTGAATGAGCAGTTCTTC. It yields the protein CASSLTRRRERVLNEQFF.

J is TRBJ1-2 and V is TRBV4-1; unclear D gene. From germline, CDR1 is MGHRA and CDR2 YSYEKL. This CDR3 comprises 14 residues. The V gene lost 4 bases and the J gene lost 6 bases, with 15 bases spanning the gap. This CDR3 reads CASSPSGSVNGYTF. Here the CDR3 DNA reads TGCGCCAGCAGCCCGAGCGGCAGTGTTAATGGCTACACCTTC.

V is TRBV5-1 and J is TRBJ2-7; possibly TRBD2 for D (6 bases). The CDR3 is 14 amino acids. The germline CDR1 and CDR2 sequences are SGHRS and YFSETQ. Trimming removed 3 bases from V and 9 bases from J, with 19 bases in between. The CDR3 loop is CASSSGTDRSRQYF. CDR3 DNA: TGCGCCAGCAGCTCCGGGACTGACAGAAGCAGGCAGTACTTC.

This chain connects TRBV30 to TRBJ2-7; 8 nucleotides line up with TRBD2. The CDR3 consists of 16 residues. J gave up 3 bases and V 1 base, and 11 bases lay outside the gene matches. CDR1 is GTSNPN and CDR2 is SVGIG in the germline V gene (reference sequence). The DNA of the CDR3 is TGTGCCTGGAGTGGACTAACTAGCGGTGATGGCTACGAGCAGTACTTC. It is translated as CAWSGLTSGDGYEQYF. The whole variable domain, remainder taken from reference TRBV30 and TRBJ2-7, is SQTIHQWPATLVQPVGSPLSLECTVEGTSNPNLYWYRQAAGRGLQLLFYSVGIGQISSEVPQNLSASRPQDRQFILSSKKLLLSDSGFYLCAWSGLTSGDGYEQYFGPGTRLTVT.

This CDR3 is CASSSRQRADTQYF. The CDR3, as DNA: TGTGCCAGTAGTTCTCGGCAGCGGGCAGATACGCAGTATTTT. The chain joins TRBV19 to TRBJ2-3, with D perhaps TRBD2 (6 bases). CDR3 length: 14 residues. Germline V CDR1 and CDR2: LNHDA, SQIVND (reference sequence). Trimming cost V 5 bases and J 4 bases, with 13 bases left between them.

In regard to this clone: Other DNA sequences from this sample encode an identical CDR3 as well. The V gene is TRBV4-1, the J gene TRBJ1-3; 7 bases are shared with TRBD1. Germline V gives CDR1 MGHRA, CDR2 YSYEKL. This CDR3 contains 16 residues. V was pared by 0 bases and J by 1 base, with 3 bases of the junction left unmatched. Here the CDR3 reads CASSQDDRASGNTIYF. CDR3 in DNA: TGCGCCAGCAGCCAAGATGACAGGGCTTCTGGAAACACCATATATTTT.

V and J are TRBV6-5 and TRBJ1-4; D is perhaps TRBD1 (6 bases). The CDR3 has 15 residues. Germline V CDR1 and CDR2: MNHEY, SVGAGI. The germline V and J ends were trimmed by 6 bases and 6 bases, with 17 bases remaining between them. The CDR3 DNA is TGTGCCAGCAGAAACCGGGACATATACTATGAAAAACTGTTTTTT. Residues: CASRNRDIYYEKLFF.

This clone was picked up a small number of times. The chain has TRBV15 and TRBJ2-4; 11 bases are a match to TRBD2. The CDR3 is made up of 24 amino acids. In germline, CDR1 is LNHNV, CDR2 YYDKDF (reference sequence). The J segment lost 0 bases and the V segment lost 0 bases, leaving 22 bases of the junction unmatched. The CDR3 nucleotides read TGTGCCACCAGCAGAGATCGACGTTTCCCGGGGCTAGCGGGAGGAGGGGGAGCCAAAAACATTCAGTACTTC. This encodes CATSRDRRFPGLAGGGGAKNIQYF.

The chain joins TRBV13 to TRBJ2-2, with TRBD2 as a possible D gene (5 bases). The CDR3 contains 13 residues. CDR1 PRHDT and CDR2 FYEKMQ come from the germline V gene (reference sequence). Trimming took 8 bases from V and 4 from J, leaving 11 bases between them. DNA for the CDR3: TGTGCCAGCGGGAGAGAGGTCACCGGGGAGCTGTTTTTT. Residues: CASGREVTGELFF.